This entry describes one T cell receptor beta chain. Measured with immunoSEQ multiplex PCR; TCRdb has only the in-frame clones, and not every one. This sample has some 15,000 clones, with about 37% found just once. The data derive from a study of neoadjuvant anti-PD-1 for oral cavity cancer. Study-level information: Most patients had three to four biweekly doses of 3 mg/kg nivolumab before resection. Non-progressing patients received a fourth nivolumab dose near day 43, then surgery on days 50-56.

Trimming pared 3 bases from V and 3 bases from J, leaving 4 bases between. This CDR3 has 12 residues. Germline CDR1 and CDR2: SGHNT and YENEEA. Noted time point: after neoadjuvant nivolumab, at surgical resection. The sequenced sample was tumor tissue, obtained after nivolumab (anti-PD-1) treatment. This TCR was sampled from a person between 35 and 79 years old with oral cavity squamous cell carcinoma. The gene calls are TRBV11-3 and TRBJ2-3; D gene unclear. CDR3 DNA sequence: TGTGCCAGCAGCTTTGGTACAGATACGCAGTATTTT. Translating gives CASSFGTDTQYF.